The T cell receptor (beta chain) under discussion was sequenced for a study of shared clonotypes between healthy human individuals (dated by TCRdb to 2018 to 2021). Describing the broader study: A couple of women and three men aged 18 to 49 years were included in the cohort. For each donor, CD4 naive and CD4 memory were each run on three plates, CD8 naive on two plates, and CD8 memory on one plate. The study deeply sequenced blood TCR repertoires of about 5 healthy adults to estimate repertoire size and the extent of clonotype sharing between individuals. To increase sequencing depth and limit assay-specific biases, TCR repertoire library preparation and sequencing were carried out by different laboratories using diverse techniques. Each donor's leukapheresis produced roughly between roughly 0.94 and 9.5 billion PBMCs. Paper-wide results and their limitations: Naive subsets generally had larger estimated clonotype richness than memory subsets. Because the study included only a small number of donors, the genetic and exposure-history diversity represented was limited. Sampling was limited to blood, and TCR repertoires in tissue likely differ from TCR repertoires in blood. Across a handful of donors, roughly 5.1% of naive CD4, roughly 3.4% of naive CD8, 2.3% of memory CD4, and 0.3% to 0.45% of memory CD8 clonotypes were shared. Incomplete sequencing was indicated by rarefaction of sorted-subset datasets, despite the large sequencing depth. Based on pairwise subsampling, the degree of clonotype sharing among donors was expected to be affected by sequencing depth. Compared with non-shared clonotypes, clonotypes shared by all four sorted-subset donors had higher generation probabilities.

The donors were healthy, HIV-negative adults with no recently reported acute infections or vaccinations. Every donor was a Caucasian adult residing in Nashville, Tennessee, USA. CD4+ T cells were enriched by magnetic negative selection; naive cells were then positively selected on CD45RA, and the negative fraction formed the memory subset. Blood was obtained by leukapheresis, after which PBMCs were separated by Ficoll-Histopaque density gradient centrifugation and cryopreserved in liquid nitrogen vapor phase. Purity and quantity of every magnetically sorted T cell population were checked by analytical flow cytometry. From each sorted fraction, genomic DNA was isolated and quantified by UV absorbance on a Nanodrop 2000c. A remark on this clone: Its antigen is still unknown. A single base separates this from a much larger clone, so it may be a read error.

Its CDR3 holds 16 amino acids, cysteine through phenylalanine. Only CDR3 DNA is held: 48 bases, read in frame from base 1. The germline V end is reduced by 3 bases and the J end by 4 bases; junction bases left unmatched: 4. The germline V gene (reference sequence) provides CDR1 SGHNT and CDR2 YYREEE. TCR CDR3 regions were amplified from genomic DNA by multiplex PCR using the deep immunoSEQ assay. Extracted genomic DNA from each cell subset was distributed evenly across all wells of several immunoSEQ 96-well plates, and each plate was treated as a replicate. For sorted subsets, 200 to 250 ng genomic DNA, equal to 25,000 to 35,000 T cell genomes, was loaded into each replicate PCR. The purified libraries were quantified using a Qubit 3.0 fluorometer, sized with a Bioanalyzer 2100, and then quantified again using the KAPA Library Quantification kit. A separate single-read 150-cycle Illumina NextSeq 550 flow cell was used to sequence each immunoSEQ 96-well plate. In the authors' own workflow: The immunoSEQ output contained only junctional sequences without quality scores, so filtering could not match that applied to full-length reads. To assign V/J genes and CDR3, sequences were annotated using PyIR, a Python wrapper for IgBLAST v1.9, with IMGT germline references. Reads with weak V/J assignments (E-value above 1e-6), missing CDR3, stop codons, out-of-frame junctions, or ambiguous translated residues were removed. V3J clonotypes were defined by identical inferred V gene, J gene, and CDR3 amino acid sequence. To compute the percentage overlap between repertoires, the number of shared unique clonotypes was divided by the size of the smaller repertoire. Repertoire richness was assessed with RTK rarefaction, the Chao1 estimator, and Recon v2.1 estimates of unobserved clonotypes. Generation probabilities for all TCRbeta clonotypes obtained by the gDNA method from a handful of donors were computed using OLGA. Entries here come from immuneACCESS through TCRdb and include only in-frame sequences with V and J called. Some clones fail to appear in such tables; in the studies checked, an unresolved V gene covers under half of the shortfall, and the cause of the remainder is unknown. D and trimming come from the DNA, and the V and J calls and clone size come from that table. A total of over a million clones appear in this sample, around 78% of them only once. The ten largest clones add up to around 0.6% of the sample.

Recombination connected TRBV5-4 to TRBJ2-3, with 14 central nucleotides matching TRBD2. This receptor was identified in a man between 18 and 35 years old in good health. Some clones in this sample may be carry-over from other donors' samples. The sequencing input was memory CD4+ T cells from PBMCs. The cell subset or site label here, explained by the study, means: CD45RA-negative fraction. The DNA reads TGTGCCAGCAGCTGGGGACTAGCGGGAGTGTCAGATACGCAGTATTTT. Its product reads: CASSWGLAGVSDTQYF. Outside the CDR3, residues come from the reference TRBV5-4 and TRBJ2-3 proteins, so the full variable domain is: ETGVTQSPTHLIKTRGQQVTLRCSSQSGHNTVSWYQQALGQGPQFIFQYYREEENGRGNFPPRFSGLQFPNYSSELNVNALELDDSALYLCASSWGLAGVSDTQYFGPGTRLTVL.